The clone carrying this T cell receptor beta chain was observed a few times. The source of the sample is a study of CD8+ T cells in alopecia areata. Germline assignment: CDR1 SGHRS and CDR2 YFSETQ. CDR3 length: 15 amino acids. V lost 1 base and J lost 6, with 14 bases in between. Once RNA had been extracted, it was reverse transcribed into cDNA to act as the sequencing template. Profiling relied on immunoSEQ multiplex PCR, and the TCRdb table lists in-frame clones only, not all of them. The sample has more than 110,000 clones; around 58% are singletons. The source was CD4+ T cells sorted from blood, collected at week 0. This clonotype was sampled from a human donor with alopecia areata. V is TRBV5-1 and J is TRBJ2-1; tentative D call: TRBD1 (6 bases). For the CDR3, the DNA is TGCGCCAGCAGCTTGTCCGGGGACAAAGCCAATGAGCAGTTCTTC. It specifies CASSLSGDKANEQFF.